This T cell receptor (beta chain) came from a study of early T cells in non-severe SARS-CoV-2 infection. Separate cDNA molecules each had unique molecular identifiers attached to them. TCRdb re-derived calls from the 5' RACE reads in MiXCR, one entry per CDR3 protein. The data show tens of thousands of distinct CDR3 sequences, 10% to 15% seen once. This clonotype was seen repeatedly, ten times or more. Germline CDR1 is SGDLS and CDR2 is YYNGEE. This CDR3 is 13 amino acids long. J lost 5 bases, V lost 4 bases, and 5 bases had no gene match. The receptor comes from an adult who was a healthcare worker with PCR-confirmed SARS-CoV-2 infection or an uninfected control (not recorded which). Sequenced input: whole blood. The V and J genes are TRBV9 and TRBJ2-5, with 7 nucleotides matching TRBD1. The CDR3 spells CASSQAGGETQYF. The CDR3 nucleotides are TGTGCCAGCAGCCAGGCAGGGGGTGAGACCCAGTACTTC.